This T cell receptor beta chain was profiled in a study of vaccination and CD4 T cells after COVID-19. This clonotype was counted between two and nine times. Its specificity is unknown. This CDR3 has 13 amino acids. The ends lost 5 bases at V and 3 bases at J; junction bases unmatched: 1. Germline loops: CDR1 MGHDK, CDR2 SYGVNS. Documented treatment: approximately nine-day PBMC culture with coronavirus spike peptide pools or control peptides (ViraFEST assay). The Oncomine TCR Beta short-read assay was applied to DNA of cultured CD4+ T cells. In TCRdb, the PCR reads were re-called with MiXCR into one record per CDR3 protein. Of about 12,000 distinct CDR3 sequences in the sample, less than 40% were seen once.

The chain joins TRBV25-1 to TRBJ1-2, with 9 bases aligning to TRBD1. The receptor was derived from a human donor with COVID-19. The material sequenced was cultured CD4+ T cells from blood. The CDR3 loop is CASSRQGDYGYTF. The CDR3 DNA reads TGTGCCAGCAGTCGACAGGGGGACTATGGCTACACCTTC.